Listed below are T cell receptor beta chains from one sample, sequenced in a study of T cells in Graves' hyperthyroidism and ophthalmopathy. From the multiplex PCR reads, TCRdb called clonotypes with MiXCR, one entry per CDR3 protein. Of 500,000 to 650,000 distinct CDR3 sequences listed, 17% are singletons. Sequenced sample: blood. These receptors were taken from a woman between 18 and 29 years old with Graves' ophthalmopathy. The CDR3 runs from the conserved cysteine through the conserved F or W. D genes are given only for firm matches. Clone size is given for some rows only: seen once, a few or many times, or a class if the clone is expanded.

abundance: many; len: 17; v_gene: TRBV3-1; d_gene: TRBD2; j_gene: TRBJ2-3; CDR3aa: CASSPGLAGGPSDTQYF; CDR3nt: TGCGCCAGCAGCCCGGGACTAGCGGGGGGGCCTTCGGATACGCAGTATTTT
abundance: many; len: 11; v_gene: TRBV2; d_gene: NA; j_gene: TRBJ2-7; CDR3aa: CASREIYEQYF; CDR3nt: TGTGCCAGCAGAGAAATCTACGAGCAGTACTTC
abundance: few; len: 15; v_gene: TRBV20-1; d_gene: TRBD1; j_gene: TRBJ1-2; CDR3aa: CSASPLMTGSYGYTF; CDR3nt: TGCAGTGCTAGCCCTCTTATGACAGGGTCCTATGGCTACACCTTC
abundance: NA; len: 15; v_gene: TRBV11-2; d_gene: NA; j_gene: TRBJ2-1; CDR3aa: CASSRRRDFFNEQFF; CDR3nt: TGTGCCAGCTCCCGTCGTAGGGACTTTTTCAATGAGCAGTTCTTC
abundance: few; len: 15; v_gene: TRBV27; d_gene: NA; j_gene: TRBJ2-1; CDR3aa: CASNFGVSSYNEQFF; CDR3nt: TGTGCCAGCAACTTCGGGGTATCCTCCTACAATGAGCAGTTCTTC
abundance: NA; len: 15; v_gene: TRBV20-1; d_gene: TRBD1; j_gene: TRBJ1-5; CDR3aa: CSATAGTGNNQPQHF; CDR3nt: TGCAGTGCTACCGCCGGGACAGGAAACAATCAGCCCCAGCATTTT
abundance: many; len: 13; v_gene: TRBV29-1; d_gene: TRBD1; j_gene: TRBJ1-5; CDR3aa: CSVSGQGNQPQHF; CDR3nt: TGCAGCGTCTCGGGACAGGGAAATCAGCCCCAGCATTTT
abundance: many; len: 13; v_gene: TRBV6-1; d_gene: NA; j_gene: TRBJ2-3; CDR3aa: CAISTGSTDTQYF; CDR3nt: TGTGCCATCTCGACAGGTAGCACAGATACGCAGTATTTT
abundance: few; len: 14; v_gene: TRBV30; d_gene: NA; j_gene: TRBJ1-2; CDR3aa: CAWRADRRFNGYTF; CDR3nt: TGTGCCTGGAGAGCCGACAGACGTTTTAATGGCTACACCTTC
abundance: few; len: 14; v_gene: TRBV27; d_gene: NA; j_gene: TRBJ2-7; CDR3aa: CASSLLGAEDEQYF; CDR3nt: TGTGCCAGCAGTTTGCTGGGGGCGGAAGACGAGCAGTACTTC